A single sample gave rise to the 29 T cell receptor beta chains below, sequenced in a study of identical twins. TCRdb re-analysed the 5' RACE reads in MiXCR, keeping a single row per CDR3 protein. The sample has approximately 550,000 distinct CDR3 sequences, around 22% seen once. A further study also used this sample, focusing on yellow fever vaccine responses in identical twins.

Sequenced material: CD4+ T cells sorted from blood. The receptors shown here come from a woman aged 18-29 years in good health.

The chain couples TRBV13 to TRBJ2-2; 12 positions agree with TRBD2. J lost 3 bases, V lost 7 bases, and 6 bases had no gene match. The CDR3 is 16 amino acids. The germline gives CDR1 PRHDT, CDR2 FYEKMQ (reference sequence). The CDR3 region is CASTGTSGFYTGELFF. CDR3 DNA sequence: TGTGCCAGCACCGGGACTAGCGGGTTCTACACCGGGGAGCTGTTTTTT.

On this clonotype: Germline and junction disagree at one end, which may indicate a read error. V is TRBV28 and J is TRBJ2-1, with 12 bases identical to TRBD1. This CDR3 contains 14 residues. Germline-derived CDR1 and CDR2 are MDHEN and SYDVKM. CDR3: CASRSGTGGPFVPF. The CDR3 DNA reads as TGTGCCAGCAGATCCGGGACAGGGGGCCCCTTTGTCCCTTTC.

This clonotype was detected a few times. The DNA for the CDR3 is TGTGCCAGCAGCTTAAGGGAACAGGGGTTCTACAATGAGCAGTTCTTC. It yields the protein CASSLREQGFYNEQFF. The genes are TRBV11-1 and TRBJ2-1; 7 bases line up with TRBD1. The CDR3 has 16 amino acids. The germline gives CDR1 SGHAT, CDR2 FQDESV (reference sequence). Trimming removed 2 bases from V and 3 bases from J; junction bases left unmatched: 7.

This clonotype came up a few times. The chain has TRBV7-9 and TRBJ1-2; D gene unclear. CDR3 length: 13 amino acids. Between the trimmed V and J ends, which lost 5 bases and 3 bases, there was a span of 10 bases. Looked up from germline, CDR1 is SEHNR and CDR2 is FQNEAQ (reference sequence). Here the CDR3 DNA reads TGTGCCAGCAGCCCCGCTTTGGACTATGGCTACACCTTC. It yields the protein CASSPALDYGYTF.

This clonotype was counted between two and nine times. The genes are TRBV4-2 and TRBJ2-3, with 9 positions matching TRBD2. CDR1 and CDR2 from the germline V gene are LGHNA and YNFKEQ. V shed 1 base, J shed 0 bases, and the junction held 5 bases outside the gene matches. This CDR3 spans 17 amino acids. CDR3 bases: TGTGCCAGCAGCCAAGTGTTAGGGACTAGCAGCACAGATACGCAGTATTTT. Amino acids: CASSQVLGTSSTDTQYF.

V and J are TRBV28 and TRBJ1-5; the D is unclear. From germline, CDR1 is MDHEN and CDR2 SYDVKM. V shed 4 bases and J shed 4 bases, with 23 bases lying between them. The CDR3 contains 18 residues. Written as DNA, the CDR3 is TGTGCCAGCAGTTCAGTTAACGGGCCCCCCTTAGGGAATCAGCCCCAGCATTTT. Amino acid sequence: CASSSVNGPPLGNQPQHF.

This clonotype has ten or more counts. This CDR3 is CASIRTANTGELFF. In DNA, the CDR3 is TGTGCCAGCATAAGAACAGCCAACACCGGGGAGCTGTTTTTT. The chain links TRBV6-1 to TRBJ2-2; no reliable D call. Trimming cost V 7 bases and J 2 bases, with 11 bases left between them. CDR1 is MNHNS and CDR2 is SASEGT in the germline V gene. The CDR3 is 14 amino acids.

This clonotype has just a few counts. The genes are TRBV5-1 and TRBJ1-1; perhaps TRBD1 as D (5 bases). Deletions cut 4 bases from V and 5 bases from J, with 15 bases between. The CDR3 runs 14 residues. Germline assignment: CDR1 SGHRS and CDR2 YFSETQ. The CDR3 bases are TGCGCCAGCAGCCCCGGGGGGACGAGAACTGAAGCTTTCTTT. Protein: CASSPGGTRTEAFF.

This clonotype was counted between two and nine times. The chain uses TRBV20-1 and TRBJ2-7; 7 bases agree with TRBD1. Germline-derived CDR1 and CDR2 are DFQATT and SNEGSKA (reference sequence). There are 16 residues in the CDR3. With 0 bases clipped from V and 5 bases from J, the junction kept 13 bases outside the gene matches. The CDR3 sequence is CSARETLNRGPHEQYF. CDR3 DNA sequence: TGCAGTGCTAGAGAAACACTTAACAGGGGTCCCCACGAGCAGTACTTC.

This clonotype was observed a few times. The rearrangement uses TRBV20-1 and TRBJ2-7; 8 bases align to TRBD2. Germline CDR1 reads DFQATT; CDR2 reads SNEGSKA (reference sequence). CDR3 length: 12 residues. The CDR3: CSYKREINEQYF. The CDR3 DNA reads as TGCAGCTACAAGCGGGAGATTAACGAGCAGTACTTC.

This clonotype turned up a few times. The chain employs TRBV12-3 or TRBV12-4 and TRBJ2-1; TRBD2 agrees at 7 bases. This CDR3 has 13 residues. V gave up 5 bases and J gave up 6 bases; unmatched junction bases: 4. Here the CDR3 reads CASSPGTINEQFF. In DNA form, the CDR3 reads TGTGCCAGCAGTCCCGGGACTATCAATGAGCAGTTCTTC.

V usage is TRBV2 and J usage is TRBJ2-2, with 7 bases lining up with TRBD2. The V gene's germline CDR1 is SNHLY and CDR2 FYNNEI. V lost 5 bases and J lost 0; bases outside the gene matches: 3. The length of the CDR3 is 15 residues. DNA of the CDR3: TGTGCCAGCAGTCCACTAGCGTCGAACACCGGGGAGCTGTTTTTT. Encoded protein: CASSPLASNTGELFF.

This clonotype was seen more than once but under ten times. The chain is built from TRBV10-3 and TRBJ2-3; D is unresolved. Germline V gives CDR1 ENHRY, CDR2 SYGVKD. V was clipped by 4 bases and J by 1 base, with 12 bases between them. This CDR3 is 15 amino acids long. The DNA of the CDR3 is TGTGCCATCAGTGCCCGACCGTCTCGCACAGATACGCAGTATTTT. It codes for CAISARPSRTDTQYF.

This clonotype has a handful of counts. This rearrangement joins TRBV2 to TRBJ2-3; 8 bases agree with TRBD2. V shed 4 bases, J shed 4 bases, and the junction held 10 bases outside the gene matches. The CDR3 has 16 residues. CDR1 is SNHLY and CDR2 is FYNNEI in the germline V gene. The CDR3 sequence: CASSVSAGVSPDTQYF. The CDR3 bases are TGTGCCAGCAGTGTGTCAGCGGGGGTTTCTCCAGATACGCAGTATTTT.

V usage is TRBV20-1 and J usage is TRBJ2-1; D remains unclear. Germline CDR1 is DFQATT and CDR2 is SNEGSKA (reference sequence). CDR3 length: 16 amino acids. CDR3 bases: TGCAGCACCCGACTCTCCCGCCTGAAGGTCTACAATGAGCAGTTCTTC. Protein sequence: CSTRLSRLKVYNEQFF.

The V call is TRBV7-8, the J call TRBJ2-7; D unresolved. Per the germline V gene, CDR1 is SGHVS and CDR2 is FQNEAQ. The CDR3 is 15 amino acids. V was pared by 6 bases and J by 1 base, with 16 bases between. The CDR3 DNA is TGTGCCAGCAGACCGATTCTGGACCCATCCTACGAGCAGTACTTC. Amino acid sequence: CASRPILDPSYEQYF.

V usage is TRBV5-6 and J usage is TRBJ2-1, with D hard to call. In germline, CDR1 is SGHDT, CDR2 YYEEEE. V lost 1 base and J 0 bases, leaving 11 bases between the germline ends. This CDR3 is built from 16 residues. The CDR3 DNA follows: TGTGCCAGCAGCTTGATGGCCCTCAGCTCCTACAATGAGCAGTTCTTC. Protein sequence: CASSLMALSSYNEQFF.

This sequence joins TRBV5-5 and TRBJ2-3; D might be TRBD2 (6 bases). The CDR3 sequence is 15 residues long. The V and J ends lost 4 bases and 3 bases respectively, with 15 bases between them. In germline, CDR1 is SGHKS, CDR2 YYEKEE (reference sequence). The CDR3: CASSPAGLGTDTQYF. CDR3 bases: TGTGCCAGCAGCCCGGCGGGGCTGGGGACAGATACGCAGTATTTT.

This clonotype has more than one count but fewer than ten. The genes are TRBV20-1 and TRBJ2-3; TRBD2 might be the D (6 bases). Germline CDR1 reads DFQATT; CDR2 reads SNEGSKA (reference sequence). This CDR3 has 13 residues. With 3 bases removed from V and 2 bases from J, the gap between germline ends came to 9 bases. The CDR3 here is CSARGTSTDTQYF. DNA of the CDR3: TGCAGTGCTAGGGGGACTTCCACAGATACGCAGTATTTT.

This clonotype was counted only a few times. V gene TRBV7-7 combines with J gene TRBJ2-5; TRBD2 agrees at 7 bases. The CDR3 totals 14 residues. The germline V gene has CDR1 SSHAT and CDR2 FNYEAQ (reference sequence). With V trimmed by 2 bases and J by 2 bases, 2 bases remained unmatched. CDR3 DNA: TGTGCCAGCAGCTTAAACGGGAGGCAAGAGACCCAGTACTTC. It specifies CASSLNGRQETQYF.

This clonotype was detected many times. This chain connects TRBV4-2 to TRBJ2-2; D possibly matches TRBD1 or TRBD2 (6 bases each). V lost 0 bases and J lost 9, with 11 bases in between. This CDR3 region has 14 residues. Germline CDR1 LGHNA, CDR2 YNFKEQ. Written as DNA, the CDR3 is TGTGCCAGCAGCCAAGATCTTGGGGGGCGGGAGCTGTTTTTT. It translates to CASSQDLGGRELFF.

This chain uses TRBV20-1 with TRBJ2-2, with 9 bases aligning to TRBD2. CDR3 length: 13 amino acids. CDR1 and CDR2 from the germline V gene are DFQATT and SNEGSKA (reference sequence). With V trimmed by 7 bases and J by 6 bases, 6 bases remained unmatched. CDR3: CSVGGGAPGELFF. The CDR3 nucleotides read TGCAGTGTGGGCGGGGGGGCCCCCGGGGAGCTGTTTTTT.

The sample holds one count of this clonotype. This chain connects TRBV5-1 to TRBJ2-3; 12 nucleotides agree with TRBD2. Germline V gives CDR1 SGHRS, CDR2 YFSETQ. CDR3 length: 17 residues. Trimming removed 6 bases from V and 1 base from J; junction bases left unmatched: 9. The CDR3: CASIETSGSSGTDTQYF. The CDR3, as DNA: TGCGCCAGCATAGAGACTAGCGGGAGTTCTGGCACAGATACGCAGTATTTT.

The chain employs TRBV5-1 and TRBJ2-6; 8 nucleotides align to TRBD1. Unmatched junction bases numbered 12, after V lost 4 bases and J lost 0 bases. This CDR3 contains 19 residues. The V gene's germline CDR1 is SGHRS and CDR2 YFSETQ. The chain's CDR3 is CASSPRTGTEASGANVLTF. The DNA for the CDR3 is TGCGCCAGCAGCCCTAGGACAGGGACCGAAGCCTCTGGGGCCAACGTCCTGACTTTC.

This sequence joins TRBV4-1 and TRBJ1-2; 8 bases agree with TRBD1. This CDR3 has 15 residues. J was trimmed by 4 bases and V by 0 bases; bases with no gene match: 4. Germline values: CDR1 MGHRA, CDR2 YSYEKL. The CDR3 bases are TGCGCCAGCAGCCAAGACGGAGACAGGGGCTATGGCTACACCTTC. Translation gives CASSQDGDRGYGYTF.

There are a few counts of this clonotype. The chain combines TRBV5-1 with TRBJ1-1; 8 nucleotides agree with TRBD1. The CDR3 runs to 16 residues. Germline CDR1 SGHRS, CDR2 YFSETQ. Trimming removed 2 bases from V and 4 bases from J; junction bases left unmatched: 10. CDR3 DNA sequence: TGCGCCAGCAGCTTACAGACAGGGGCCAAGTTCACTGAAGCTTTCTTT. This codes for CASSLQTGAKFTEAFF.

The chain employs TRBV5-5 and TRBJ1-2, with no clear D. Germline V CDR1 and CDR2: SGHKS, YYEKEE (reference sequence). CDR3 length: 12 amino acids. V was pared by 0 bases and J by 7 bases, with 7 bases between. CDR3 nucleotide sequence: TGTGCCAGCAGCTTGGTTTTGAGTGGCTACACCTTC. It is translated as CASSLVLSGYTF.

V usage is TRBV20-1 and J usage is TRBJ1-3; D ambiguous. This CDR3 contains 12 residues. Germline V gene data show CDR1 as DFQATT and CDR2 as SNEGSKA (reference sequence). V was clipped by 3 bases and J by 6 bases, with 9 bases between them. This chain's CDR3 is CSARWESNTIYF. DNA of the CDR3: TGCAGTGCTAGGTGGGAATCAAACACCATATATTTT.

This clonotype was observed a few times. The V and J genes are TRBV20-1 and TRBJ2-4; 7 bases are a match to TRBD2. V lost 6 bases, J lost 6 bases, and 11 bases stayed unmatched. CDR3 length: 14 residues. CDR1 and CDR2 (germline): DFQATT, SNEGSKA (reference sequence). The CDR3 DNA sequence: TGCAGTGCCCGGGATGGACTAGATGGAAACATTCAGTACTTC. Its translation is CSARDGLDGNIQYF.